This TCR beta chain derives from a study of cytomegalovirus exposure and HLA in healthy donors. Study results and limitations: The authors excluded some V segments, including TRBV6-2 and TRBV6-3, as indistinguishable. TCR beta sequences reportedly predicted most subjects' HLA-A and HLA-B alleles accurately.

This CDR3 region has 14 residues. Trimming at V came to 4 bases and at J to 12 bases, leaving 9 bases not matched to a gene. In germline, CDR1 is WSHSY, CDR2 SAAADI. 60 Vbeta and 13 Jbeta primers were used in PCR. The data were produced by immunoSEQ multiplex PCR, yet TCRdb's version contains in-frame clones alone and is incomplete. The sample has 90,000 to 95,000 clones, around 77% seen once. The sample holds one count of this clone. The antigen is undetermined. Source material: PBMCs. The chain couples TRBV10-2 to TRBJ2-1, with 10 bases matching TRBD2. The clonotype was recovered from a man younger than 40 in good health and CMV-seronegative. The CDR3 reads CASSGLAGVVRQFF. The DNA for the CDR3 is TGCGCCAGCAGTGGGCTAGCGGGAGTGGTTCGGCAGTTCTTC.